The 26 T cell receptor beta chains presented below share a single source sample, sequenced in a study of blood T cell repertoires in COVID-19. Clones were read by immunoSEQ multiplex PCR, and TCRdb kept only the in-frame ones, dropping some. The table shows approximately 170,000 clones, with 80% to 90% occurring only once. Material: peripheral blood. The receptor set was obtained from an older woman who had recovered from COVID-19.

The J gene is TRBJ2-7, the V gene TRBV3-1 (or the pseudogene TRBV3-2), with D unresolved. The CDR3 sequence is 14 residues long. Between the trimmed V and J ends, which lost 2 bases and 0 bases, there was a span of 8 bases. The germline CDR1 and CDR2 sequences are LGHDT and YNNKEL (reference sequence). The CDR3 region is CASSQLRSSYEQYF. The DNA of the CDR3 is TGTGCCAGCAGCCAACTAAGGAGCTCCTACGAGCAGTACTTC.

The rearrangement uses TRBV5-1 and TRBJ2-2; TRBD2 is a possible D gene (5 bases). This CDR3 has 17 residues. Germline lookup yields CDR1 SGHRS and CDR2 YFSETQ. V dropped 3 bases and J dropped 0 bases, with 15 bases sitting between them. CDR3 in amino acids: CASSSPPGSANTGELFF. CDR3 bases: TGCGCCAGCAGCTCCCCCCCGGGGAGCGCGAACACCGGGGAGCTGTTTTTT.

This chain uses TRBV4-3 with TRBJ1-1; a weak D match, TRBD1 (5 bases). CDR3 size: 13 residues. Per the germline V gene, CDR1 is LGHNA and CDR2 is YSLEER. The V gene lost 4 bases and the J gene lost 6 bases, with 12 bases spanning the gap. The CDR3 protein is CASSLIDRAEAFF. CDR3 sequence (DNA): TGCGCCAGCAGCCTCATAGACAGAGCTGAAGCTTTCTTT.

The chain employs TRBV10-3 and TRBJ1-5, with D maybe TRBD1 (5 bases). Deletions cut 2 bases from V and 9 bases from J, with 14 bases between. Germline-derived CDR1 and CDR2 are ENHRY and SYGVKD. The CDR3 runs 14 residues. The CDR3 is CAISEGGGIGPQHF. The CDR3 DNA sequence: TGTGCCATCAGTGAGGGGGGGGGAATCGGGCCCCAGCATTTT.

The chain uses TRBV7-9 and TRBJ2-7; 13 bases align to TRBD2. The trim removed 5 bases at V and 4 bases at J, leaving 14 bases unmatched. The CDR3 covers 18 residues. CDR1 and CDR2 from the germline V gene are SEHNR and FQNEAQ (reference sequence). The CDR3 is CASSPRTSGRGVGYEQYF. The CDR3 DNA reads TGTGCCAGCAGCCCCAGGACTAGCGGGAGAGGGGTGGGGTACGAGCAGTACTTC.

The genes are TRBV9 and TRBJ1-5, with unresolved D. Trimming pared 1 base from V and 7 bases from J, leaving 12 bases between. Germline loops: CDR1 SGDLS, CDR2 YYNGEE. This CDR3 has 14 residues. The CDR3 DNA reads as TGTGCCAGCAGCGTAAACCCGACCGGGCAGCCCCAGCATTTT. This translates into CASSVNPTGQPQHF.

The table lists this clone with a few counts. This chain links TRBV19 with TRBJ2-6, with 8 bases that match TRBD1. The germline V gene has CDR1 LNHDA and CDR2 SQIVND (reference sequence). The CDR3 loop spans 17 amino acids. V dropped 8 bases and J dropped 0; count of bases not matched to a gene: 9. The CDR3 nucleotides read TGTGCCAGTGGCGGACAGGGATTCCTCTCTGGGGCCAACGTCCTGACTTTC. This codes for CASGGQGFLSGANVLTF.

The J gene is TRBJ2-5, the V gene TRBV10-3; TRBD1 is a possible D gene (6 bases). Trimming stripped 10 bases from V and 1 base from J, with 10 bases between. Germline V gene sequence: CDR1 ENHRY, CDR2 SYGVKD. CDR3 length: 12 residues. The CDR3 loop reads CATQGLQETQYF. The CDR3 region has the DNA TGTGCCACCCAGGGGCTCCAAGAGACCCAGTACTTC.

The V and J genes are TRBV18 and TRBJ2-7; 8 positions agree with TRBD2. The CDR3 runs to 15 residues. Germline V CDR1 and CDR2: KGHSH, LQKENI. V dropped 3 bases and J dropped 2; count of bases not matched to a gene: 6. This CDR3 reads CASSPPAGATYEQYF. The CDR3 DNA reads as TGTGCCAGCTCACCGCCAGCGGGAGCGACCTACGAGCAGTACTTC.

The chain couples TRBV5-1 to TRBJ2-7; 8 bases align to TRBD1. The trim removed 2 bases at V and 5 bases at J, leaving 6 bases unmatched. Germline loops: CDR1 SGHRS, CDR2 YFSETQ. The CDR3 runs to 14 residues. The CDR3 DNA reads as TGCGCCAGCAGCTTCTCCAGGGGGCTCGACGAGCAGTACTTC. It encodes CASSFSRGLDEQYF.

This clone turned up a few times. V usage is TRBV14 and J usage is TRBJ2-5; 8 nucleotides match TRBD2. V was clipped by 6 bases and J by 5 bases; unmatched bases: 20. Germline V gives CDR1 SGHDN, CDR2 FVKESK. This CDR3 is built from 18 residues. The CDR3 loop is CASRAFVAAGVGWETQYF. CDR3 DNA sequence: TGTGCCAGCAGGGCGTTTGTGGCAGCGGGAGTGGGGTGGGAGACCCAGTACTTC.

This clone was seen ten or more times. CDR3 in amino acids: CASSPWGGMGGYTF. The CDR3 DNA reads TGTGCCAGCAGCCCGTGGGGGGGCATGGGTGGCTACACCTTC. J is TRBJ1-2 and V is TRBV9; D perhaps matches TRBD1 (6 bases). V was trimmed by 4 bases and J by 7 bases, leaving 17 bases between them. Germline-derived CDR1 and CDR2 are SGDLS and YYNGEE. The CDR3 sequence is 14 residues long.

The gene calls are TRBV6-5 and TRBJ2-5; D is unresolved. Deletions cut 2 bases from V and 1 base from J, with 11 bases between. CDR3 length: 15 residues. Germline loops: CDR1 MNHEY, CDR2 SVGAGI. CDR3 residues: CASSYQSLPQETQYF. CDR3 DNA sequence: TGTGCCAGCAGTTACCAGTCACTACCCCAAGAGACCCAGTACTTC.

This clone has a handful of counts. The gene calls are TRBV27 and TRBJ2-2; D might be TRBD1 (5 bases). Deletions cut 4 bases from V and 1 base from J, with 16 bases between. Per germline, CDR1 MNHEY and CDR2 SMNVEV (reference sequence). This CDR3 is 17 amino acids long. This chain's CDR3 is CASSSGAFGLNTGELFF. CDR3 sequence (DNA): TGTGCCAGCAGTTCTGGGGCGTTCGGGTTGAACACCGGGGAGCTGTTTTTT.

The chain links TRBV1 to TRBJ2-5; the table's D call, TRBD2, was not checked against the DNA. TRBV1 is marked as a pseudogene. CDR3 size: 16 residues. The CDR3 sequence: CTSSQDRAAPGETQYF. CDR3 sequence (DNA): TGCACCAGCAGCCAAGATCGGGCCGCCCCGGGGGAGACCCAGTACTTC.

V usage is TRBV28 and J usage is TRBJ2-1; D is unclear. Trimming removed 5 bases at V and 4 bases at J, with 6 bases between. The CDR3 loop spans 12 amino acids. Germline-derived CDR1 and CDR2 are MDHEN and SYDVKM. The CDR3 protein is CASSLLYNEQFF. The CDR3 nucleotides are TGTGCCAGCAGTCTACTATACAATGAGCAGTTCTTC.

This chain connects TRBV5-4 to TRBJ2-3; 12 nucleotides match TRBD2. The germline V gene has CDR1 SGHNT and CDR2 YYREEE (reference sequence). V gave up 3 bases and J gave up 3 bases; unmatched junction bases: 5. The CDR3 sequence is 16 residues long. For the CDR3, the DNA is TGTGCCAGCAGCTCCCGGACTAGCGGGAATACAGATACGCAGTATTTT. Encoded protein: CASSSRTSGNTDTQYF.

The table lists this clone with a few counts. V gene TRBV7-9 combines with J gene TRBJ2-5; possibly TRBD2 for D (6 bases). Germline CDR1 is SEHNR and CDR2 is FQNEAQ (reference sequence). V was shortened by 5 bases and J by 5 bases, with 15 bases between the two germline ends. This CDR3 comprises 14 residues. CDR3 nucleotides: TGTGCCAGCAGCCCCGGTGGTAGCGGCGAGACCCAGTACTTC. Its translation: CASSPGGSGETQYF.

The genes are TRBV7-8 and TRBJ2-3; TRBD2 matches 9 bases. V gave up 1 base and J gave up 10 bases; unmatched junction bases: 3. The CDR3 is made up of 13 amino acids. Germline V gene sequence: CDR1 SGHVS, CDR2 FQNEAQ. The CDR3 coding sequence is TGTGCCAGCAGCTTAGGACTAGCGGTATCGCAGTATTTT. Translation gives CASSLGLAVSQYF. Combining the CDR3 with reference TRBV7-8 and TRBJ2-3 gives the whole variable domain GAGVSQSPRYKVAKRGQDVALRCDPISGHVSLFWYQQALGQGPEFLTYFQNEAQLDKSGLPSDRFFAERPEGSVSTLKIQRTQQEDSAVYLCASSLGLAVSQYFGPGTRLTVL.

In this sample, this clone turned up once. V is TRBV5-5 and J is TRBJ1-1; 10 positions match TRBD1. J lost 10 bases, V lost 5 bases, and 11 bases had no gene match. The germline V gene has CDR1 SGHKS and CDR2 YYEKEE (reference sequence). The CDR3 has 14 residues. The DNA for the CDR3 is TGTGCCAGCAGGCGGACAGGGGGTCCCTTAAGAGCTTTCTTT. Its translation: CASRRTGGPLRAFF.

This chain links TRBV10-3 with TRBJ2-3; 10 bases map to TRBD2. V lost 10 bases to trimming and J lost 5 bases; unmatched junction nucleotides: 12. The CDR3 is made up of 15 amino acids. Germline CDR1 is ENHRY and CDR2 is SYGVKD. As DNA, the CDR3 is TGTGCCACCGGAGCGAGCGGGAGGGTGGTAGATACGCAGTATTTT. Residues: CATGASGRVVDTQYF.

The chain combines TRBV6-4 with TRBJ2-2; 13 bases line up with TRBD2. The CDR3 is 22 amino acids. Germline V gives CDR1 MRHNA, CDR2 SNTAGT. Trimming at V came to 2 bases and at J to 7 bases, leaving 22 bases not matched to a gene. The CDR3 nucleotides are TGTGCCAGCAGTGACCCCGGGACTAGCGGGGTCCCGGGCCTCGGTTTGTTCGGGGAGCTGTTTTTT. This translates into CASSDPGTSGVPGLGLFGELFF.

The chain couples TRBV7-2 to TRBJ1-6; D is undetermined. In germline, CDR1 is SGHTA, CDR2 FQGNSA. The CDR3 contains 13 residues. The V end lost 2 bases, the J end lost 7 bases, and 6 bases lay between the germline ends. For the CDR3, the DNA is TGTGCCAGCAGCTTACAGGTCAATTCACCCCTCCACTTT. It encodes CASSLQVNSPLHF.

Only a few counts were recorded for this clone. The CDR3 protein is CASSYPNRPAGWNQPQHF. The CDR3 coding sequence is TGTGCCAGCAGTTACCCCAACCGCCCCGCCGGTTGGAATCAGCCCCAGCATTTT. The V call is TRBV6-2 or TRBV6-3, the J call TRBJ1-5; D is unclear. Germline-derived CDR1 and CDR2 are MNHEY and SVGEGT. This CDR3 is 18 amino acids long. Trimming took off 2 bases at V and 4 bases at J, with 21 bases between the two ends.

CDR3 DNA: TGTGCCAGCAGCTTGGAGCAGGGGGCTGAAGCTTTCTTT. This translates into CASSLEQGAEAFF. J is TRBJ1-1 and V is TRBV5-4, with 7 nucleotides matching TRBD1. Looked up from germline, CDR1 is SGHNT and CDR2 is YYREEE (reference sequence). The CDR3 extends over 13 amino acids. The trim removed 0 bases at V and 6 bases at J, leaving 2 bases unmatched.

This chain joins TRBV20-1 and TRBJ2-7; D gene uncertain. This CDR3 is built from 12 residues. Germline loops: CDR1 DFQATT, CDR2 SNEGSKA (reference sequence). V was trimmed by 3 bases and J by 3 bases, leaving 9 bases between them. The CDR3 nucleotides are TGCAGTGCTAGTCGGTTCAACTACGAGCAGTACTTC. This translates into CSASRFNYEQYF.